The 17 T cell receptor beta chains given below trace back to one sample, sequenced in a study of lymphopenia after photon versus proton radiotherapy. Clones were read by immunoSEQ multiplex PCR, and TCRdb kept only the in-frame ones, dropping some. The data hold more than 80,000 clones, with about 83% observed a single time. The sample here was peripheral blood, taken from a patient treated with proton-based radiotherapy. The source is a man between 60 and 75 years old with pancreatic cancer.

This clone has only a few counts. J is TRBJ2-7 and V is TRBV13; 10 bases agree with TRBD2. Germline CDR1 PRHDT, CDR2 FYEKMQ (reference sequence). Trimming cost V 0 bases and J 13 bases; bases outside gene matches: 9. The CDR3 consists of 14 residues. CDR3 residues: CASSLGLASGRGYF. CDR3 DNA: TGTGCCAGCAGCTTAGGCCTGGCTAGCGGGAGAGGCTACTTC. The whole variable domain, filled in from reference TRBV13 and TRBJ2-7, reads AAGVIQSPRHLIKEKRETATLKCYPIPRHDTVYWYQQGPGQDPQFLISFYEKMQSDKGSIPDRFSAQQFSDYHSELNMSSLELGDSALYFCASSLGLASGRGYFGPGTRLTVT.

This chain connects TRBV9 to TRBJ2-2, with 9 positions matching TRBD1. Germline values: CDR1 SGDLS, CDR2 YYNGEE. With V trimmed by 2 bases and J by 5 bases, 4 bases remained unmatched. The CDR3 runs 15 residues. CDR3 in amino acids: CASSVRTGVTGELFF. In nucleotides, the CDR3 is TGTGCCAGCAGCGTCAGGACAGGGGTGACCGGGGAGCTGTTTTTT.

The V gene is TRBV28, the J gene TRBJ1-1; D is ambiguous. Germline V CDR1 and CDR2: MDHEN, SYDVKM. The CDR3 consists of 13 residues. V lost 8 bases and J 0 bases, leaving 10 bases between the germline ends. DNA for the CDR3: TGTGCCAGCGGGCCGTCCATGAACACTGAAGCTTTCTTT. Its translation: CASGPSMNTEAFF. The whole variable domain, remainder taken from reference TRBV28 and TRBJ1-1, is DVKVTQSSRYLVKRTGEKVFLECVQDMDHENMFWYRQDPGLGLRLIYFSYDVKMKEKGDIPEGYSVSREKKERFSLILESASTNQTSMYLCASGPSMNTEAFFGQGTRLTVV.

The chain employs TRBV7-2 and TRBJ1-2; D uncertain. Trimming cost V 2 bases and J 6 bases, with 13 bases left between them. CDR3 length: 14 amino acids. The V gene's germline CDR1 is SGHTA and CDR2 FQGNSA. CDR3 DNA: TGTGCCAGCAGCTTACAACACACGGATAATGGCTACACCTTC. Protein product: CASSLQHTDNGYTF.

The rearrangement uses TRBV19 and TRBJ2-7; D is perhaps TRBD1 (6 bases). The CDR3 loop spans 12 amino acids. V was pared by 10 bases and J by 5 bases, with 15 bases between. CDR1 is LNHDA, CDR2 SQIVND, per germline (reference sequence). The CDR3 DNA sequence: TGTGCCATCCGACCCAGGGGCCACGAGCAGTACTTC. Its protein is CAIRPRGHEQYF.

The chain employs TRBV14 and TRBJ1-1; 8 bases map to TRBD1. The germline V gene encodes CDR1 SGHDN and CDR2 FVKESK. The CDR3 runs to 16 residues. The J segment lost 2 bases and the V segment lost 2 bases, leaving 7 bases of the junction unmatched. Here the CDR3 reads CASSQKTGTGNTEAFF. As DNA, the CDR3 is TGTGCCAGCAGCCAAAAGACCGGGACAGGAAACACTGAAGCTTTCTTT.

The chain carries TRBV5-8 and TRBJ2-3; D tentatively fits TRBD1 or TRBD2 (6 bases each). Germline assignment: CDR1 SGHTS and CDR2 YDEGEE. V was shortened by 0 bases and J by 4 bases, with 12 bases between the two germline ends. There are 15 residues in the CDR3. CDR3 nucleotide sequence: TGTGCCAGCAGCTTGGGACTAGGGGGATCAGATACGCAGTATTTT. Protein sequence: CASSLGLGGSDTQYF.

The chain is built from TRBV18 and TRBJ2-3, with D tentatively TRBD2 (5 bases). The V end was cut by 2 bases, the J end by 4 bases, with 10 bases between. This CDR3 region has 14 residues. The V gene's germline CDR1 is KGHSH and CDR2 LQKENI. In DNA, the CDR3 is TGTGCCAGCTCACCATGGACTTCTGCAGATACGCAGTATTTT. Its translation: CASSPWTSADTQYF.

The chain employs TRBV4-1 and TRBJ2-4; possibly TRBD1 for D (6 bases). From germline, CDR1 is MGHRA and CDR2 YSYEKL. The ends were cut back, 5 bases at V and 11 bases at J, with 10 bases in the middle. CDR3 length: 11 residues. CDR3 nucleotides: TGCGCCAGCAGCAAGACAGGCGTTCAGTACTTC. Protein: CASSKTGVQYF.

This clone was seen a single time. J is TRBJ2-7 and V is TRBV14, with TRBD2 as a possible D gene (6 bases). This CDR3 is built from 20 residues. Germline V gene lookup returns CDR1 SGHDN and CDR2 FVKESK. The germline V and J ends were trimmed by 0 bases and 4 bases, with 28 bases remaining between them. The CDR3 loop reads CASSQDSPSVWRPAGYEQYF. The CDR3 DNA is TGTGCCAGCAGCCAAGATAGCCCCTCCGTGTGGAGGCCGGCGGGGTACGAGCAGTACTTC.

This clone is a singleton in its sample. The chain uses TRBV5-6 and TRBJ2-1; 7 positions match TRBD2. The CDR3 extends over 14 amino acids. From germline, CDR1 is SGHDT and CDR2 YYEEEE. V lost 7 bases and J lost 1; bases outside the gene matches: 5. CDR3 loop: CASGEGPSYNEQFF. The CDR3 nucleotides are TGTGCCAGCGGGGAGGGTCCGTCCTACAATGAGCAGTTCTTC.

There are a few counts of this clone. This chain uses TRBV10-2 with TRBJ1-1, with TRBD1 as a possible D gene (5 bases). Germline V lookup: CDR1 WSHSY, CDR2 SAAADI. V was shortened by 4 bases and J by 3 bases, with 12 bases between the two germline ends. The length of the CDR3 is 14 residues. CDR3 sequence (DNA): TGCGCCAGCAGTGGCGGGGGAGTTTACACTGAAGCTTTCTTT. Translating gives CASSGGGVYTEAFF.

This chain's CDR3 is CASSLQGGNQPQHF. Written as DNA, the CDR3 is TGTGCCAGCAGTTTACAGGGAGGCAATCAGCCCCAGCATTTT. This chain uses TRBV27 with TRBJ1-5, with D perhaps matching TRBD1 (5 bases). Germline CDR1 is MNHEY and CDR2 is SMNVEV (reference sequence). The V end lost 2 bases, the J end lost 2 bases, and 7 bases lay between the germline ends. The CDR3 covers 14 residues.

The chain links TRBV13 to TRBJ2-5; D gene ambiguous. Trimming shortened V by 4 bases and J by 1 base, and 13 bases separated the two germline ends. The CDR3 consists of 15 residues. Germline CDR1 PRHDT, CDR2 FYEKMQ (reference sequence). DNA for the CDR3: TGTGCCAGCAGCTCCTCGATGAGTAGCCAAGAGACCCAGTACTTC. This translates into CASSSSMSSQETQYF.

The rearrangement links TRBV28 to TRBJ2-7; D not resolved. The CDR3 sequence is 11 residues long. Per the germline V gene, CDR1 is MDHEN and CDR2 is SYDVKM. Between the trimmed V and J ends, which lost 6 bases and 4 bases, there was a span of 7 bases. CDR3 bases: TGTGCCAGCAGGCGGTGGTACGAGCAGTACTTC. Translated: CASRRWYEQYF. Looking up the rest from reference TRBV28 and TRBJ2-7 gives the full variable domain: DVKVTQSSRYLVKRTGEKVFLECVQDMDHENMFWYRQDPGLGLRLIYFSYDVKMKEKGDIPEGYSVSREKKERFSLILESASTNQTSMYLCASRRWYEQYFGPGTRLTVT.

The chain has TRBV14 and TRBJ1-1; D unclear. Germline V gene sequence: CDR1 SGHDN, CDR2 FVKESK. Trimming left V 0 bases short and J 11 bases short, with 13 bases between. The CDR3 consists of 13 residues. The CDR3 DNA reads TGTGCCAGCAGCCAAGACCTGGACCGGGAGGCTTTCTTT. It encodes CASSQDLDREAFF.

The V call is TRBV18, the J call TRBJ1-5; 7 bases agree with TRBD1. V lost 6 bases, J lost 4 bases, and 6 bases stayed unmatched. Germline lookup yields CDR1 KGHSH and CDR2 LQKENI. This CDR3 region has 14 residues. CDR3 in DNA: TGTGCCAGCTCCGCGGACAGGACGAATCAGCCCCAGCATTTT. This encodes CASSADRTNQPQHF.